The clone carrying this T cell receptor beta chain was counted ten times or more. These data originate in a study of blood T cells in healthy people across ages. Using a J-beta primer mix together with a sample-barcoded 5' primer, a second PCR was run for roughly 6 to 11 cycles. TCRdb reprocessed the 5' RACE reads with MiXCR, giving one entry per CDR3 protein. Seen here are some 790,000 distinct CDR3 sequences, 29% observed once, and the top ten hold approximately 15%. The trim removed 5 bases at V and 0 bases at J, leaving 11 bases unmatched. The CDR3 extends over 19 amino acids. Per germline, CDR1 MNHNS and CDR2 SASEGT.

The rearrangement uses TRBV6-1 and TRBJ2-6; 9 nucleotides align to TRBD1. This TCR was sampled from an elderly woman in good health. The source material was blood. CDR3 nucleotides: TGTGCCAGCAGTAAACGGACAGGGGTCTCGATCTCTGGGGCCAACGTCCTGACTTTC. Translating gives CASSKRTGVSISGANVLTF.